The clone carrying this T cell receptor beta chain was recorded at least ten times. Antigen unknown. V lost 7 bases to trimming and J lost 9 bases, with 12 bases between them. The CDR3 covers 12 residues. Germline lookup yields CDR1 MGHDK and CDR2 SYGVNS. This sample stems from a study of T cells after yellow fever vaccination. Study observations and caveats: Clones that expanded after primary vaccination mostly reappeared after the booster (just over 95% CD4, 70% to 90% CD8). FACS-sorted repertoires could harbor abundant contaminating bulk-population clonotypes.

TCRdb re-called the 5' RACE reads through MiXCR, storing one row per CDR3 protein. The sample yields about 210,000 distinct CDR3 sequences, approximately 3% seen once. The receptor comes from a man younger than 35 who received the YFV17D yellow fever vaccine. J is TRBJ2-2 and V is TRBV25-1; a possible D gene is TRBD2 (6 bases). Sequencing used CD4+ T cells sorted from PBMCs, obtained 10 days after the yellow fever booster vaccination. CDR3 sequence (DNA): TGTGCCAGCACCGGGGACTCTCGGGAGCTGTTTTTT. Translated: CASTGDSRELFF.